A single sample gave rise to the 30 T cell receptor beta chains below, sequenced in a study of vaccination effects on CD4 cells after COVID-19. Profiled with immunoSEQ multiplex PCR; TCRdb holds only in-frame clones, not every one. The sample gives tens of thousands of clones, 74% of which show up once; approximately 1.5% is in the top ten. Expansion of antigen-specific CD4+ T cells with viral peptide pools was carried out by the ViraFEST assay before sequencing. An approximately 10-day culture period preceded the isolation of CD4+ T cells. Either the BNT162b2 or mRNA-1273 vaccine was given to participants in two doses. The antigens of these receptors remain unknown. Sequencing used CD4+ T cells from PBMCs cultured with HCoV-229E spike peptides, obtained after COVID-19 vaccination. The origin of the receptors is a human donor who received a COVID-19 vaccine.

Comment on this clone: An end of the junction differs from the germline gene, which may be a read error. CDR3 in amino acids: CASREGTSGGAKNIQYF. The CDR3 bases are TGTGCCAGCAGAGAAGGGACTAGCGGGGGGGCCAAGAACATTCAGTACTTC. The chain links TRBV6-1 to TRBJ2-4; 16 nucleotides line up with TRBD2. The CDR3 totals 17 residues. The germline gives CDR1 MNHNS, CDR2 SASEGT.

CDR3: CASSAQSLNTEAFF. The CDR3 region has the DNA TGTGCCAGCAGCGCACAGAGCTTGAACACTGAAGCTTTCTTT. The gene calls are TRBV7-9 and TRBJ1-1; D is unclear. This CDR3 is built from 14 residues. The V end lost 5 bases, the J end lost 0 bases, and 10 bases lay between the germline ends. From germline, CDR1 is SEHNR and CDR2 FQNEAQ (reference sequence).

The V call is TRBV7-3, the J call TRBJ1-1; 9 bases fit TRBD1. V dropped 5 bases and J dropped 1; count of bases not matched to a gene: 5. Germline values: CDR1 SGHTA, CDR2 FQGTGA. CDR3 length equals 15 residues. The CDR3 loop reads CASSLQTGGNTEAFF. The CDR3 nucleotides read TGTGCCAGCAGCCTCCAGACAGGGGGGAACACTGAAGCTTTCTTT.

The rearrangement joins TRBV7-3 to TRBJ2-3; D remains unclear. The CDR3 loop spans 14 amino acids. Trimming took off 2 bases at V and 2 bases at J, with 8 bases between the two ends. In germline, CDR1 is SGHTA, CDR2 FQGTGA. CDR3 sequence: CASSLGQITDTQYF. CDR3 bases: TGTGCCAGCAGCTTAGGGCAGATCACAGATACGCAGTATTTT. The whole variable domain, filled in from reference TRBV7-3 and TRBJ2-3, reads GAGVSQTPSNKVTEKGKYVELRCDPISGHTALYWYRQSLGQGPEFLIYFQGTGAADDSGLPNDRFFAVRPEGSVSTLKIQRTERGDSAVYLCASSLGQITDTQYFGPGTRLTVL.

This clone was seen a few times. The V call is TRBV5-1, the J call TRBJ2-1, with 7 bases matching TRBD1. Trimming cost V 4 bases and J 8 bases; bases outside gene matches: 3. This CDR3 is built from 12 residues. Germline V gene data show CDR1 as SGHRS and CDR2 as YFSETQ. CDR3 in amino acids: CASSPTGYEQFF. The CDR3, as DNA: TGCGCCAGCAGCCCGACAGGGTATGAGCAGTTCTTC.

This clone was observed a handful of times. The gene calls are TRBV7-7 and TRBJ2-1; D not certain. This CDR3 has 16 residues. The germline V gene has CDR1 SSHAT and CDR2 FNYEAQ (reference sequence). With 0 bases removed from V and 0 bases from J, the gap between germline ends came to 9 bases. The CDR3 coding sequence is TGTGCCAGCAGCTTAGCGGCCGCTGGCTCCTACAATGAGCAGTTCTTC. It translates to CASSLAAAGSYNEQFF.

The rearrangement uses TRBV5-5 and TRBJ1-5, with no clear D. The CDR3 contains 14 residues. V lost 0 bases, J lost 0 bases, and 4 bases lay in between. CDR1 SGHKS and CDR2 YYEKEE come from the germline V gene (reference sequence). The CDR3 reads CASSLVYSNQPQHF. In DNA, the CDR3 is TGTGCCAGCAGCTTGGTCTATAGCAATCAGCCCCAGCATTTT.

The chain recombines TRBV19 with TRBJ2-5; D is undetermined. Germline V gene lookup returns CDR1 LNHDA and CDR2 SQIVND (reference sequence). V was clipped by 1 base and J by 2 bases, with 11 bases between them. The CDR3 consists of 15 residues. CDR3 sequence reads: CASSIGGTLQETQYF. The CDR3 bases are TGTGCCAGTAGTATAGGGGGAACACTACAAGAGACCCAGTACTTC. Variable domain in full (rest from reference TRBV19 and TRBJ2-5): DGGITQSPKYLFRKEGQNVTLSCEQNLNHDAMYWYRQDPGQGLRLIYYSQIVNDFQKGDIAEGYSVSREKKESFPLTVTSAQKNPTAFYLCASSIGGTLQETQYFGPGTRLLVL.

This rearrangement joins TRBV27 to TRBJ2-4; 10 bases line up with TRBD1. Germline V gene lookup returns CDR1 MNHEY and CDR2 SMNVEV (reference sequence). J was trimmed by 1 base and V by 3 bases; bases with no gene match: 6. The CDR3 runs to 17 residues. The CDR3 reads CASSLSPGQGAKNIQYF. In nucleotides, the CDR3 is TGTGCCAGCAGTTTGTCACCGGGACAGGGGGCCAAAAACATTCAGTACTTC.

The CDR3 is CASSLGSGLPSPLHF. The CDR3 nucleotides read TGTGCCAGCAGCTTGGGTAGCGGGTTACCTTCACCCCTCCACTTT. J is TRBJ1-6 and V is TRBV7-2; D gene uncertain. CDR1 SGHTA and CDR2 FQGNSA come from the germline V gene. The CDR3 consists of 15 residues. Trimming removed 3 bases from V and 9 bases from J, with 15 bases in between.

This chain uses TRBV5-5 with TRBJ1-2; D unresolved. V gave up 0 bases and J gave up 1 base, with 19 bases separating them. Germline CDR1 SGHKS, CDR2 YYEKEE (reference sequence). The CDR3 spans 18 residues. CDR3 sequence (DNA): TGTGCCAGCAGCTTGGACAGTTTACGTGCCTCTGGTAACTATGGCTACACCTTC. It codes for CASSLDSLRASGNYGYTF.

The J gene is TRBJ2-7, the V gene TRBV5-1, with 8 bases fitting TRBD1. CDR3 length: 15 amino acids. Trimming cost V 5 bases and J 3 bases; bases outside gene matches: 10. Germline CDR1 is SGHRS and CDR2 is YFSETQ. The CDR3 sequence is CASSRGWGQDYEQYV. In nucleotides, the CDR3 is TGCGCCAGCAGTAGGGGGTGGGGACAGGACTACGAGCAGTACGTC.

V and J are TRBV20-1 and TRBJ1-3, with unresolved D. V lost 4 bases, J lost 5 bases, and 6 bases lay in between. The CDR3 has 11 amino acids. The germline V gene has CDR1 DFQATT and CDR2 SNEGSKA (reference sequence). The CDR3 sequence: CSAKDRNTIYF. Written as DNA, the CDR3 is TGCAGTGCTAAGGATCGAAACACCATATATTTT.

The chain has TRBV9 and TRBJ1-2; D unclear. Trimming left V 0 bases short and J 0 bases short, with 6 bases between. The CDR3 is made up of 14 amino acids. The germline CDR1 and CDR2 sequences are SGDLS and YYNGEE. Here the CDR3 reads CASSVDLSNYGYTF. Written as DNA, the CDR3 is TGTGCCAGCAGCGTAGATCTGTCTAACTATGGCTACACCTTC.

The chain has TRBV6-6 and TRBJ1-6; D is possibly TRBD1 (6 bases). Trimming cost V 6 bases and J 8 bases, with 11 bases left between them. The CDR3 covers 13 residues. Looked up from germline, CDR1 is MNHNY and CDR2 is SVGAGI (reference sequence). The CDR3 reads CASSGQGYSPLHF. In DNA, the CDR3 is TGTGCCAGCAGCGGCCAGGGGTATTCACCCCTCCACTTT.

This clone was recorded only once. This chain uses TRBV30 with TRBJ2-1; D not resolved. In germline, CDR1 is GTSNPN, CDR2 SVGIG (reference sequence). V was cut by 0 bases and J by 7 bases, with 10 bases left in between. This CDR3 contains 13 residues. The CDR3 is CAWSVMLGNEQFF. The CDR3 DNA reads TGTGCCTGGAGTGTAATGCTCGGGAATGAGCAGTTCTTC.

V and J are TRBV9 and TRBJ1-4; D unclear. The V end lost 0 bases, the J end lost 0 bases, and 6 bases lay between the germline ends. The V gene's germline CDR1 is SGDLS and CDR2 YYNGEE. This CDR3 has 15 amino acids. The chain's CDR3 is CASSVGGSTNEKLFF. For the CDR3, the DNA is TGTGCCAGCAGCGTAGGAGGTTCAACTAATGAAAAACTGTTTTTT.

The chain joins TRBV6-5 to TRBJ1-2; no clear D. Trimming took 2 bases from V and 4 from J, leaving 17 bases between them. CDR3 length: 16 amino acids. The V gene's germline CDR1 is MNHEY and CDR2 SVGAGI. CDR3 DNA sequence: TGTGCCAGCAGTTACCTTGACACTCTTGGAGGCTATGGCTACACCTTC. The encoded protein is CASSYLDTLGGYGYTF.

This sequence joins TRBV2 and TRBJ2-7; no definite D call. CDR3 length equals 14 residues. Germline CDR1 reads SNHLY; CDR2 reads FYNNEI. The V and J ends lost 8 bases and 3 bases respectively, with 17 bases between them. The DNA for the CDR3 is TGTGCCAGCTTTGGCAGCAAATACCGCTACGAGCAGTACGTC. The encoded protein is CASFGSKYRYEQYV.

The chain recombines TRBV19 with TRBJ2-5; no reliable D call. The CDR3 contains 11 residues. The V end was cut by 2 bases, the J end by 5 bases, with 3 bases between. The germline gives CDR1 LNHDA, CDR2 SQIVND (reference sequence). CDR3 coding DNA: TGTGCCAGTAGTATAAGGGAGACCCAGTACTTC. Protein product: CASSIRETQYF.

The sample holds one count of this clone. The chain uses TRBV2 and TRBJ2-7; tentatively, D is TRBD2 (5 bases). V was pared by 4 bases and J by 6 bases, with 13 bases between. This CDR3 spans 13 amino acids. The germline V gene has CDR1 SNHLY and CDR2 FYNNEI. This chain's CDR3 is CASSVSGSGEQYV. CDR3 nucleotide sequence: TGTGCCAGCAGTGTTTCGGGGTCGGGCGAGCAGTACGTC.

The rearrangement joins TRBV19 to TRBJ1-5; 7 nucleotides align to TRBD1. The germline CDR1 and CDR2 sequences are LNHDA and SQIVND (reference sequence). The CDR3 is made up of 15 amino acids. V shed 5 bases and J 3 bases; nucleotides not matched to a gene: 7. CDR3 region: CASSPRQGINQPQHF. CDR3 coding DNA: TGTGCCAGTAGTCCTCGACAGGGAATCAATCAGCCCCAGCATTTT.

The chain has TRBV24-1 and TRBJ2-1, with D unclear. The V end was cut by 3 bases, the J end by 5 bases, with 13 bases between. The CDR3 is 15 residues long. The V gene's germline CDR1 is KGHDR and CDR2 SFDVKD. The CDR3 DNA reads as TGTGCCACCAGTGATAACGGGTCATGGGACAATGAGCAGTTCTTC. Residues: CATSDNGSWDNEQFF.

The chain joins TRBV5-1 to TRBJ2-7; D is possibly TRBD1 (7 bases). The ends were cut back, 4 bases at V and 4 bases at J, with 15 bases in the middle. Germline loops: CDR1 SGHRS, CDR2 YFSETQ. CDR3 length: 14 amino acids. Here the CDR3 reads CASSRQGGFYEQYV. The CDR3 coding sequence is TGCGCCAGCAGCCGACAGGGAGGTTTTTACGAGCAGTACGTC.

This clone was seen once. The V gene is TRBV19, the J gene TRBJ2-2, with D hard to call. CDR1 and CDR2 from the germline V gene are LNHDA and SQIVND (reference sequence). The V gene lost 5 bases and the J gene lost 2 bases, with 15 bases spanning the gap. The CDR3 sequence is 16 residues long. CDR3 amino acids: CASSSLGLPNTGELFF. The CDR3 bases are TGTGCCAGTAGTTCCCTAGGGCTTCCCAACACCGGGGAGCTGTTTTTT.

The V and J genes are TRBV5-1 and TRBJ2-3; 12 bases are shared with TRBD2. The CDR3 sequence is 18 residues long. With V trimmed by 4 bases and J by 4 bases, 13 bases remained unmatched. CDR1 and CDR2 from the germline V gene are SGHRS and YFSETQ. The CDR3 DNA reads TGCGCCAGCAGCCGTGGACTAGCGGGGCGGGTAGGGGCAGATACGCAGTATTTT. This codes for CASSRGLAGRVGADTQYF.

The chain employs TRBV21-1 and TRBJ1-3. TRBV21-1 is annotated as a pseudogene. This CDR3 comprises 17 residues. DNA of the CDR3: TGTGCCAGCAGCAAAGCGAGTCCTACGGAGGCTGGAAACACCATATATTTT. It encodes CASSKASPTEAGNTIYF.

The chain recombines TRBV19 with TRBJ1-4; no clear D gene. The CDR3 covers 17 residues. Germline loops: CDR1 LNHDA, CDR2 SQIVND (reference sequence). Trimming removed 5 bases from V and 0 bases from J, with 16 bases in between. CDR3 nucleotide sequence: TGTGCCAGTAGTCGGCCTGGTCTAGAACCAACTAATGAAAAACTGTTTTTT. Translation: CASSRPGLEPTNEKLFF.

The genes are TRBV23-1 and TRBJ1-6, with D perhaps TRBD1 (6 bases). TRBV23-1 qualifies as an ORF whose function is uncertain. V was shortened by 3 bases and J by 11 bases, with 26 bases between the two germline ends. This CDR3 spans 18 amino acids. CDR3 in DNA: TGCGCCAGCAGTCAGTGGGAGATTGAGGGACACTTTTTTACACCCCTCCACTTT. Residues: CASSQWEIEGHFFTPLHF.

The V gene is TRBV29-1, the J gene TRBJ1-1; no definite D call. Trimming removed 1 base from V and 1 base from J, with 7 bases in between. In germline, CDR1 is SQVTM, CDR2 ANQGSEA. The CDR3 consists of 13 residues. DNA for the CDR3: TGCAGCGTTGAAGGGCGGACGAACACTGAAGCTTTCTTT. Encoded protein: CSVEGRTNTEAFF.